These 11 T cell receptor beta chains were sequenced from one sample in a study of T cell repertoires in cytomegalovirus infection. TCRdb redid the calling of the reads with MiXCR, one entry per CDR3 protein. The table records 300,000 to 400,000 distinct CDR3 sequences, over 7.5% of them present only once. The sequencing input was PBMCs. Receptors were obtained from a human donor in good health (CMV status not recorded). Some clones in this sample may be carry-over from other donors' samples.

The V call is TRBV20-1, the J call TRBJ2-5; 11 nucleotides match TRBD2. CDR1 and CDR2 from the germline V gene are DFQATT and SNEGSKA (reference sequence). The length of the CDR3 is 16 residues. Germline trimming cut 0 bases from V and 4 bases from J; bases unmatched to any gene: 7. The chain's CDR3 is CSARDHLAGGRETQYF. The CDR3 DNA reads TGCAGTGCTAGAGACCATTTAGCGGGGGGGCGAGAGACCCAGTACTTC.

This clonotype has only a few counts. J is TRBJ2-3 and V is TRBV20-1; D ambiguous. CDR3 length: 14 amino acids. Germline CDR1 DFQATT, CDR2 SNEGSKA (reference sequence). Trimming removed 3 bases from V and 0 bases from J, with 10 bases in between. CDR3 sequence reads: CSASLSSSTDTQYF. In nucleotides, the CDR3 is TGCAGTGCTAGTCTTAGTTCTAGCACAGATACGCAGTATTTT.

This clonotype was seen ten or more times. J is TRBJ2-3 and V is TRBV28; possible D gene TRBD1, 5 bases. Germline V gene data show CDR1 as MDHEN and CDR2 as SYDVKM. V lost 3 bases and J lost 0, with 10 bases in between. This CDR3 region has 15 residues. In nucleotides, the CDR3 is TGTGCCAGCAGTTTTGGGGCGTTTAGCACAGATACGCAGTATTTT. Amino acids: CASSFGAFSTDTQYF.

In this sample, this clonotype turned up a few times. V usage is TRBV18 and J usage is TRBJ1-5; weak D call: TRBD1 (6 bases). V was trimmed by 2 bases and J by 5 bases, leaving 10 bases between them. This CDR3 is 14 amino acids long. The germline gives CDR1 KGHSH, CDR2 LQKENI. The CDR3 DNA reads as TGTGCCAGCTCACCAGGGGACACGTATCAGCCCCAGCATTTT. Translated, it gives CASSPGDTYQPQHF.

This clonotype was recorded a few times. This chain uses TRBV7-8 with TRBJ2-5; D ambiguous. Germline assignment: CDR1 SGHVS and CDR2 FQNEAQ. V lost 6 bases and J 0 bases, leaving 11 bases between the germline ends. CDR3 length: 14 amino acids. The CDR3: CASRPRYNQETQYF. The DNA of the CDR3 is TGTGCCAGCAGGCCTAGATACAACCAAGAGACCCAGTACTTC.

The table lists this clonotype with many counts. The chain joins TRBV7-9 to TRBJ1-1; 10 bases agree with TRBD1. V shed 2 bases, J shed 5 bases, and the junction held 5 bases outside the gene matches. Per germline, CDR1 SEHNR and CDR2 FQNEAQ (reference sequence). CDR3 length: 15 amino acids. This CDR3 is CASSLSGTGVTEAFF. Here the CDR3 DNA reads TGTGCCAGCAGCTTAAGTGGGACAGGGGTAACTGAAGCTTTCTTT.

This clonotype was detected ten times or more. The V call is TRBV7-2, the J call TRBJ1-5; D is possibly TRBD1 (6 bases). This CDR3 contains 14 residues. V was clipped by 5 bases and J by 5 bases, with 13 bases between them. The germline V gene encodes CDR1 SGHTA and CDR2 FQGNSA. CDR3 DNA sequence: TGTGCCAGCAGCCGAGCGGAGGGGGATCAGCCCCAGCATTTT. Translating gives CASSRAEGDQPQHF.

This clonotype has a count of ten or more. The chain has TRBV7-2 and TRBJ2-2, with D possibly TRBD1 on 6 matching bases. Trimming cost V 7 bases and J 7 bases, with 19 bases left between them. The CDR3 sequence is 15 residues long. Germline loops: CDR1 SGHTA, CDR2 FQGNSA. The CDR3 bases are TGTGCCAGCATCCAGGGGCGCAGGGCCGACGGGGAGCTGTTTTTT. Translated: CASIQGRRADGELFF.

This clonotype showed up many times. The V and J genes are TRBV7-9 and TRBJ1-5, with D possibly being TRBD1 (6 bases). V gave up 4 bases and J gave up 0 bases, with 16 bases separating them. Germline CDR1 reads SEHNR; CDR2 reads FQNEAQ (reference sequence). The length of the CDR3 is 17 residues. The CDR3: CASSSQPKQGSNQPQHF. In DNA form, the CDR3 reads TGTGCCAGCAGCTCCCAACCCAAACAGGGTAGCAATCAGCCCCAGCATTTT.

In this sample, this clonotype turned up a few times. The chain uses TRBV12-3 or TRBV12-4 and TRBJ1-1; no clear D. The CDR3 totals 13 residues. V shed 7 bases and J shed 5 bases, with 14 bases lying between them. The DNA of the CDR3 is TGTGCCAGCAATAAAAAGGGTTATACTGAAGCTTTCTTT. Translating it yields CASNKKGYTEAFF.

This clonotype came up a few times. The junction shows a germline mismatch at one end, possibly a read error. This chain connects TRBV29-1 to TRBJ2-7; 13 nucleotides align to TRBD2. CDR3 length equals 16 residues. The germline V gene encodes CDR1 SQVTM and CDR2 ANQGSEA. The CDR3 loop is CSVEESTSGREYEQYF. CDR3 nucleotides: TGCAGCGTCGAAGAATCTACTAGCGGGAGGGAGTACGAGCAGTACTTC.